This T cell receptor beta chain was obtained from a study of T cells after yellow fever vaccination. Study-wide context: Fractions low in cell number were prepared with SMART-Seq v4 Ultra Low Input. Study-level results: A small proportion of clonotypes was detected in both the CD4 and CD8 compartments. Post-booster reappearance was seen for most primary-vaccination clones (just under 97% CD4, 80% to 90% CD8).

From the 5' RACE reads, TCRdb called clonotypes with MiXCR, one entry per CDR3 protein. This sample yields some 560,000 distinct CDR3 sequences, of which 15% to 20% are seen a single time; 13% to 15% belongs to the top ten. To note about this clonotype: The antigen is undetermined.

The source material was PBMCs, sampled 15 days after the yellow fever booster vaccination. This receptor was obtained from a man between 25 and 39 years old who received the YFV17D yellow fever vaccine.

CDR3 protein: CSARVPVTAAGANVLTF. The CDR3, as DNA: TGCAGTGCTAGAGTCCCGGTGACAGCCGCTGGGGCCAACGTCCTGACTTTC. The V gene is TRBV20-1, the J gene TRBJ2-6, with D maybe TRBD1 (5 bases). Germline V gene data show CDR1 as DFQATT and CDR2 as SNEGSKA (reference sequence). Trimming cost V 1 base and J 2 bases, with 15 bases left between them. The length of the CDR3 is 17 residues.